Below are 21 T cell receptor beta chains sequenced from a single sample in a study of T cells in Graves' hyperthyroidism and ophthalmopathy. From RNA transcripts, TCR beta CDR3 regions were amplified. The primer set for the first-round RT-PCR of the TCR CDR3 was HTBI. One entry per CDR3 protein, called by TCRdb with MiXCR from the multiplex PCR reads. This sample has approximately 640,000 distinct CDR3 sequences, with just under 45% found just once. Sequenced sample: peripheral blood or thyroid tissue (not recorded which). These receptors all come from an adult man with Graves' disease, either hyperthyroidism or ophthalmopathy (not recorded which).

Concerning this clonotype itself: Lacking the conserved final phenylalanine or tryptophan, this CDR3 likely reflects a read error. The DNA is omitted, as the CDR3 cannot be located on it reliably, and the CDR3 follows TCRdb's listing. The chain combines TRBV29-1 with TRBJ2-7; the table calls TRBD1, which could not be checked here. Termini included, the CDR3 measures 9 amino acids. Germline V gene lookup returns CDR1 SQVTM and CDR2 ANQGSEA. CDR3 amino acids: CSVDNRLGL.

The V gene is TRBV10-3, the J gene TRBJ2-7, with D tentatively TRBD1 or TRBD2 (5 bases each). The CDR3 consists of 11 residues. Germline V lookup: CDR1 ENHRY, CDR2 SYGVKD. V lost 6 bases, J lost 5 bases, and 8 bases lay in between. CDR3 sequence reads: CAISQGDEQYF. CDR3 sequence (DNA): TGTGCCATCAGCCAGGGAGACGAGCAGTACTTC.

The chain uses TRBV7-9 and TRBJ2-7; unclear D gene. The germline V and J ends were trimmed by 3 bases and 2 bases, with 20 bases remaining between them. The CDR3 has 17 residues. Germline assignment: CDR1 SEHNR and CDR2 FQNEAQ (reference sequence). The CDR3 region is CASSFSFKHRPPYEQYF. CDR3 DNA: TGTGCCAGCAGCTTTTCCTTTAAGCACCGGCCCCCCTACGAGCAGTACTTC.

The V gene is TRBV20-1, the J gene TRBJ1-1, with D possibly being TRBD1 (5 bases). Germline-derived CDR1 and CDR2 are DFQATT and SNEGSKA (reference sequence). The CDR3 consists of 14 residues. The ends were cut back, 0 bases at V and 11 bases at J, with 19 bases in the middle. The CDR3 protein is CSARDLGVSRWAFF. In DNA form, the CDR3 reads TGCAGTGCTAGAGATCTAGGGGTTTCCCGGTGGGCTTTCTTT.

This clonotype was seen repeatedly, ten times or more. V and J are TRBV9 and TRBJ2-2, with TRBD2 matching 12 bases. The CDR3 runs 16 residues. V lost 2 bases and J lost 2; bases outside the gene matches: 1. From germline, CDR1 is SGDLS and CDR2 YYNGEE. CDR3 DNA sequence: TGTGCCAGCAGCGTGACTAGCGGGAGCAACACCGGGGAGCTGTTTTTT. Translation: CASSVTSGSNTGELFF.

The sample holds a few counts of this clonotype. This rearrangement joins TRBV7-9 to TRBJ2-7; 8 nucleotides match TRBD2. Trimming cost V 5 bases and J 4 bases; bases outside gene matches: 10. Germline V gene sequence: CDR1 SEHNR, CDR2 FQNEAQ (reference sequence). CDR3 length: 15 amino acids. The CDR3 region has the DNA TGTGCCAGCAGCGTGACTAGCGCCCTCTGGTACGAGCAGTACTTC. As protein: CASSVTSALWYEQYF.

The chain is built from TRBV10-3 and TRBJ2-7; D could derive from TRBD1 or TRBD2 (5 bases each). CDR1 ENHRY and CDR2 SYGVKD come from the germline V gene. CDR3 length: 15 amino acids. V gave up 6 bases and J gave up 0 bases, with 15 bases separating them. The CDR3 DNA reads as TGTGCCATCAGCATGGGACCTGGGAGCTCCTACGAGCAGTACTTC. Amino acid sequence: CAISMGPGSSYEQYF.

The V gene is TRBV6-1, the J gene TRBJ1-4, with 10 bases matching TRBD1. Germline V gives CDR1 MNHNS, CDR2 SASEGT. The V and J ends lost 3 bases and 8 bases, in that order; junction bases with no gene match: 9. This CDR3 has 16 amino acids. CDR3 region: CASSDRRGQGREKLFF. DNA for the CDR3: TGTGCCAGCAGTGATCGGCGGGGACAGGGGCGGGAAAAACTGTTTTTT.

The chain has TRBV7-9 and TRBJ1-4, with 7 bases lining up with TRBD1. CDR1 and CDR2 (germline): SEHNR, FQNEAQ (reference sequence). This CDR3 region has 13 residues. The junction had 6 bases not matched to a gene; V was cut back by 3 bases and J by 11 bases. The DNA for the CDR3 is TGTGCCAGCAGCTTCGACAGGGAACAGAAACTGTTTTTT. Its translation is CASSFDREQKLFF.

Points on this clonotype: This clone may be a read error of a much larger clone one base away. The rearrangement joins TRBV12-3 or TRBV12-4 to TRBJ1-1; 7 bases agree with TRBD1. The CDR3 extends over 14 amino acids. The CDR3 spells CAGSRTGTAAVAFF. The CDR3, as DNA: TGTGCCGGCAGTCGCACCGGGACAGCCGCGGTTGCTTTCTTT.

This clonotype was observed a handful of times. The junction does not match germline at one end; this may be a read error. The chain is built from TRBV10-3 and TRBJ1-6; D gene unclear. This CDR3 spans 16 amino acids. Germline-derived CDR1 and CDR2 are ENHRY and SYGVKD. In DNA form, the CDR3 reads TGTGCCAGCAGTTTGAGACTGAGCTCCTATAATTCACCCCTCCACTTT. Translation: CASSLRLSSYNSPLHF.

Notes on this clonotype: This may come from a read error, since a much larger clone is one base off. CDR3 region: CASRGAVDYGYTF. The CDR3 nucleotides read TGTGCCAGCAGGGGGGCAGTTGACTATGGCTACACCTTC. The J gene is TRBJ1-2, the V gene TRBV12-3 or TRBV12-4, with D possibly matching TRBD1 (6 bases). There are 13 residues in the CDR3. With 6 bases removed from V and 3 bases from J, the gap between germline ends came to 11 bases.

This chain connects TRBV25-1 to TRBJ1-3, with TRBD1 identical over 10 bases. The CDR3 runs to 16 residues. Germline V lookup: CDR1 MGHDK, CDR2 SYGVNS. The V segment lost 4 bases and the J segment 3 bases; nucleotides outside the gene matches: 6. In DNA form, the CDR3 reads TGTGCCAGCAGTGCCACAGACAGGGGGCTTGGAAACACCATATATTTT. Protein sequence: CASSATDRGLGNTIYF.

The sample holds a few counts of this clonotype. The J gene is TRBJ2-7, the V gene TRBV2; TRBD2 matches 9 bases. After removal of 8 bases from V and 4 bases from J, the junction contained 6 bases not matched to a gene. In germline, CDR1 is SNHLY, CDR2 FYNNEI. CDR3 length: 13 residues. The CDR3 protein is CASGRLADYEQYF. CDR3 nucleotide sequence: TGTGCCAGCGGGAGACTAGCGGATTACGAGCAGTACTTC. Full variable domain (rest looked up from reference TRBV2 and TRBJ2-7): EPEVTQTPSHQVTQMGQEVILRCVPISNHLYFYWYRQILGQKVEFLVSFYNNEISEKSEIFDDQFSVERPDGSNFTLKIRSTKLEDSAMYFCASGRLADYEQYFGPGTRLTVT.

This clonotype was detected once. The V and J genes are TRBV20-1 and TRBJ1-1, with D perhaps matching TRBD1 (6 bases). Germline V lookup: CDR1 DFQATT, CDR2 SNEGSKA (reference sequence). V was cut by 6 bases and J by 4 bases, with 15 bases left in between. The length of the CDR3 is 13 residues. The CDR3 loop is CSARFRGPTEAFF. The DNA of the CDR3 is TGCAGTGCGAGATTTCGGGGGCCCACTGAAGCTTTCTTT.

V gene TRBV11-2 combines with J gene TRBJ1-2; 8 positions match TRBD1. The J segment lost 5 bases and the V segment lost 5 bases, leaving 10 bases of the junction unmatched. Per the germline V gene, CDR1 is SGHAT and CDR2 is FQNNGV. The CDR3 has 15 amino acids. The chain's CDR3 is CASSQFDRGFYGYTF. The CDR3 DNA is TGTGCCAGCAGCCAATTCGACAGGGGCTTTTATGGCTACACCTTC.

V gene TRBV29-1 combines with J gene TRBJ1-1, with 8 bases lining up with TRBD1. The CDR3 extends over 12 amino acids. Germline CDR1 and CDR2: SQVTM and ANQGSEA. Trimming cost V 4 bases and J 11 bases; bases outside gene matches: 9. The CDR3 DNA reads TGCAGCGTTGGAGAACAGGGACAGGAGGCTTTCTTT. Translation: CSVGEQGQEAFF.

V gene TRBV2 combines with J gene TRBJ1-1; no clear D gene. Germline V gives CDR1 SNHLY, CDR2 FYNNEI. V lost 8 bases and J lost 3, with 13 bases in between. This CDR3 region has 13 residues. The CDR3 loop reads CASSPNGYTEAFF. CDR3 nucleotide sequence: TGTGCCAGCTCACCAAACGGGTACACTGAAGCTTTCTTT.

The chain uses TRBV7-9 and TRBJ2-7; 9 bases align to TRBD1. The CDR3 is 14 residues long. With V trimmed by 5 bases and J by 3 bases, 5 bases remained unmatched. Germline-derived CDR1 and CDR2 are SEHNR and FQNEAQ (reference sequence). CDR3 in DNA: TGTGCCAGCAGCAACGACAGGGGGGACTACGAGCAGTACTTC. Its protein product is CASSNDRGDYEQYF.

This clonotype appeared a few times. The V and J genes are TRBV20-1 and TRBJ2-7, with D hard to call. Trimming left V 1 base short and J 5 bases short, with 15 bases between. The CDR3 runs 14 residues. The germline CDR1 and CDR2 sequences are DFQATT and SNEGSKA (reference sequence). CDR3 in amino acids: CSARVGSLLDEQYF. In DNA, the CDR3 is TGCAGTGCTAGAGTTGGGTCTCTCTTGGACGAGCAGTACTTC.

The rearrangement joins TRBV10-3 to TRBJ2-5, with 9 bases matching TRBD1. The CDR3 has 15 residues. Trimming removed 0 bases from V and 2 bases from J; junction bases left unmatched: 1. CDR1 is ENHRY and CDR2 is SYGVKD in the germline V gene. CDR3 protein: CAISESDRGQETQYF. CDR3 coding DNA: TGTGCCATCAGTGAGTCCGACAGGGGGCAAGAGACCCAGTACTTC.